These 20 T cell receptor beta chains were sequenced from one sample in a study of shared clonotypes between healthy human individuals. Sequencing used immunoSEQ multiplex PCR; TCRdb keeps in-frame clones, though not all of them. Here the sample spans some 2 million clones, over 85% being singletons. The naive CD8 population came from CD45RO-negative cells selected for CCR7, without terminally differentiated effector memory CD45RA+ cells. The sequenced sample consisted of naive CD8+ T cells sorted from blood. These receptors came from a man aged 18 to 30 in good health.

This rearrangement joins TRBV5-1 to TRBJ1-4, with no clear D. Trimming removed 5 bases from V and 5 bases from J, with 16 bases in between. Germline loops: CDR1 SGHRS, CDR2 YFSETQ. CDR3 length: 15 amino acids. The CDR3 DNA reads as TGCGCCAGCAGATCCCAACCCGAAGGAAATGAAAAACTGTTTTTT. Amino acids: CASRSQPEGNEKLFF. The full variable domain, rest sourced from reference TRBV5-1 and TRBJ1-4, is KAGVTQTPRYLIKTRGQQVTLSCSPISGHRSVSWYQQTPGQGLQFLFEYFSETQRNKGNFPGRFSGRQFSNSRSEMNVSTLELGDSALYLCASRSQPEGNEKLFFGSGTQLSVL.

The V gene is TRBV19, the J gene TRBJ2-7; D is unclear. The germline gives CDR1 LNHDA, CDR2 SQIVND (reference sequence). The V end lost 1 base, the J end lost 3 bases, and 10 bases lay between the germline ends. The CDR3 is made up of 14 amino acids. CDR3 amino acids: CASSIGPGIYEQYF. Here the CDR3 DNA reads TGTGCCAGTAGTATAGGACCGGGCATCTACGAGCAGTACTTC.

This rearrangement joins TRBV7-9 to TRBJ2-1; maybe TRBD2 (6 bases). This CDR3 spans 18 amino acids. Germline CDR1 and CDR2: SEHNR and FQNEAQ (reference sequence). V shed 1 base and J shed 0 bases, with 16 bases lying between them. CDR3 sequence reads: CASSLGAGLEGSYNEQFF. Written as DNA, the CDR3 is TGTGCCAGCAGCTTAGGAGCGGGTTTAGAGGGCTCCTACAATGAGCAGTTCTTC.

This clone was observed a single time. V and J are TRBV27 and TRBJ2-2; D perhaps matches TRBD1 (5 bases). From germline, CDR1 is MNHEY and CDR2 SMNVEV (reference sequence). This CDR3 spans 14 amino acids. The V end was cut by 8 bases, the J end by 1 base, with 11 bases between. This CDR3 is CASGLRENTGELFF. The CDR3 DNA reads TGTGCCAGCGGGCTCAGGGAGAACACCGGGGAGCTGTTTTTT.

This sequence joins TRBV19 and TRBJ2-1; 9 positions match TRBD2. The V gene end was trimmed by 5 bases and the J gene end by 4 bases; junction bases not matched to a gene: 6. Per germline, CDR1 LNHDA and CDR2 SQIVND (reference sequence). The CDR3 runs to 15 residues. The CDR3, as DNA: TGTGCCAGTAGTCCTCCGGGACTAGCTTACAATGAGCAGTTCTTC. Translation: CASSPPGLAYNEQFF.

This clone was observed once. CDR3 protein: CVLLGSYNEQFF. The CDR3 DNA is TGTGTACTACTAGGCTCCTACAATGAGCAGTTCTTC. This chain joins TRBV6-1 and TRBJ2-1, with D maybe TRBD2 (5 bases). CDR1 is MNHNS and CDR2 is SASEGT in the germline V gene. The CDR3 is 12 amino acids.

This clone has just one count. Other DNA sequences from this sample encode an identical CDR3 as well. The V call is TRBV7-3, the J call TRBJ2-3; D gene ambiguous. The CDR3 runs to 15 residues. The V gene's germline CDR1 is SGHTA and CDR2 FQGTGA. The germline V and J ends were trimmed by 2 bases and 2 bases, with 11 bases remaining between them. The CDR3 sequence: CASSLVGGPTDTQYF. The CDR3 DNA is TGTGCCAGCAGCTTAGTGGGTGGTCCCACAGATACGCAGTATTTT.

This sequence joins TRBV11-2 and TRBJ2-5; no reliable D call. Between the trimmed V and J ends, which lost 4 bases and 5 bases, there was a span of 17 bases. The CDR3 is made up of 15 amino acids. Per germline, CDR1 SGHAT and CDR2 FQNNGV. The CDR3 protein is CASSSELASWETQYF. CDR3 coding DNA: TGTGCCAGCAGCTCGGAGTTGGCTTCGTGGGAGACCCAGTACTTC.

The CDR3 is CASSSRLAIYEQYF. CDR3 DNA: TGTGCCAGCAGTTCCCGACTAGCCATCTACGAGCAGTACTTC. V usage is TRBV27 and J usage is TRBJ2-7, with 7 bases aligning to TRBD2. The CDR3 is 14 residues long. The ends lost 4 bases at V and 3 bases at J; junction bases unmatched: 6. Per the germline V gene, CDR1 is MNHEY and CDR2 is SMNVEV (reference sequence).

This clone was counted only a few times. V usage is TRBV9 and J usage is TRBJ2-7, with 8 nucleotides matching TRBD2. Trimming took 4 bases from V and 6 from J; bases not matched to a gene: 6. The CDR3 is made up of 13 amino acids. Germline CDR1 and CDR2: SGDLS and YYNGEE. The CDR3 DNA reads TGTGCCAGCAGCCCCGGGGGGGCCGGCGAGCAGTACTTC. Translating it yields CASSPGGAGEQYF.

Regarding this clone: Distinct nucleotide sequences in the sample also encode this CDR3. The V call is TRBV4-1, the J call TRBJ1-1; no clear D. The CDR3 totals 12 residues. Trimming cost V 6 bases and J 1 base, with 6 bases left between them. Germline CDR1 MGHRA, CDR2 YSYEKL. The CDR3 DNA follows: TGCGCCAGCAGTCGGTCGAACACTGAAGCTTTCTTT. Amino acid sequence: CASSRSNTEAFF.

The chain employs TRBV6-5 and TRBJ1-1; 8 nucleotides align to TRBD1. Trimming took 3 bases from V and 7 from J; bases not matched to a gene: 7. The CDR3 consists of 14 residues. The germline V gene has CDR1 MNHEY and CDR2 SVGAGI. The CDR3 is CASSYSRQGIEAFF. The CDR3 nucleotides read TGTGCCAGCAGTTATTCCAGACAGGGGATTGAAGCTTTCTTT.

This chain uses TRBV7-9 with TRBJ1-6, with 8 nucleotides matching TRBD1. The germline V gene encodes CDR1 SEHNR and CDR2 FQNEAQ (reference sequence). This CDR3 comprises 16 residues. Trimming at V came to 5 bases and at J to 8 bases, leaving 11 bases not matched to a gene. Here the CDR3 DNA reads TGTGCCAGCAGCGAACACAGGGGGGCATCATATTCACCCCTCCACTTT. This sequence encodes CASSEHRGASYSPLHF.

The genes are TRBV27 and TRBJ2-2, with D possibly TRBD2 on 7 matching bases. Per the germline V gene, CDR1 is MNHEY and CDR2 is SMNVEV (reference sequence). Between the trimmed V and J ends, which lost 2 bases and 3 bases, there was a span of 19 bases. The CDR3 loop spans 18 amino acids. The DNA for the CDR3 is TGTGCCAGCAGTTTAATAGGGCGGGGGCCAAAGGACACCGGGGAGCTGTTTTTT. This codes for CASSLIGRGPKDTGELFF.

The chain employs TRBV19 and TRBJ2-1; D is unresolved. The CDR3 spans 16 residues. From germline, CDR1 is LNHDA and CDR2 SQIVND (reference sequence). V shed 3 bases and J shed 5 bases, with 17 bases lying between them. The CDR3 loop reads CASSILSPFADNEQFF. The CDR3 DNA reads TGTGCCAGTAGTATTCTTTCTCCCTTTGCGGACAATGAGCAGTTCTTC.

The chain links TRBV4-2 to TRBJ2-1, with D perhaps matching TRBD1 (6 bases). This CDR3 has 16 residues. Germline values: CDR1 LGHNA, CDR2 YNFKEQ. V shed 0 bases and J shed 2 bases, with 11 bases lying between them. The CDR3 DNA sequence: TGTGCCAGCAGCCAAGATCAGGGGTTTGCCTACAATGAGCAGTTCTTC. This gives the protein CASSQDQGFAYNEQFF.

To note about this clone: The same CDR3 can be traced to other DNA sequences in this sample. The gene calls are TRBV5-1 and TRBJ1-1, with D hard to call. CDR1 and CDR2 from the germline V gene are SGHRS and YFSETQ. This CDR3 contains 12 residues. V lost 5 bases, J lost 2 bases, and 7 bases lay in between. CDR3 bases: TGCGCCAGCAGAGAGGGCAACACTGAAGCTTTCTTT. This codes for CASREGNTEAFF.

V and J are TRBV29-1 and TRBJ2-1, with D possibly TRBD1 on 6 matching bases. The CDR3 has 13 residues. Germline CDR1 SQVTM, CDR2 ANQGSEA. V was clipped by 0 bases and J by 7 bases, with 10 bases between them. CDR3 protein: CSVEDGTLNEQFF. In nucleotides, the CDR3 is TGCAGCGTTGAAGATGGGACACTTAATGAGCAGTTCTTC.

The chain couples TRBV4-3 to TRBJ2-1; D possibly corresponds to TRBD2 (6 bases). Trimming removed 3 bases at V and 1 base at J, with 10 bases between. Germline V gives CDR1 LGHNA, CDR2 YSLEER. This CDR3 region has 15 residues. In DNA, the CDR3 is TGCGCCAGCAGCCAGCTGGAGGGGTCCTACAATGAGCAGTTCTTC. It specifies CASSQLEGSYNEQFF.

The CDR3 region has the DNA TGTGCCAGCTGGGGGGGGCCCGGGGAGCTGTTTTTT. Translating it yields CASWGGPGELFF. The chain employs TRBV6-5 and TRBJ2-2; tentatively, D is TRBD2 (7 bases). The CDR3 has 12 amino acids. V was shortened by 8 bases and J by 6 bases, with 10 bases between the two germline ends. In germline, CDR1 is MNHEY, CDR2 SVGAGI.